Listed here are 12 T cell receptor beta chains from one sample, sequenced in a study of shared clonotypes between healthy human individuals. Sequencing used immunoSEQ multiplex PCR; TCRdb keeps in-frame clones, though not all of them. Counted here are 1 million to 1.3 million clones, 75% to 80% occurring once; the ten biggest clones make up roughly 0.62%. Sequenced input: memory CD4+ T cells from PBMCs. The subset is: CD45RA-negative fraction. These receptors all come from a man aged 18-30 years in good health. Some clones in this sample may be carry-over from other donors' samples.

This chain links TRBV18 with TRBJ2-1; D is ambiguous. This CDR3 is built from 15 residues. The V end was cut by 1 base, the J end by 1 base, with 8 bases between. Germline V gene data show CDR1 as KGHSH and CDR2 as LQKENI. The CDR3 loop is CASSPRAVSYNEQFF. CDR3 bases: TGTGCCAGCTCACCACGGGCCGTTTCCTACAATGAGCAGTTCTTC.

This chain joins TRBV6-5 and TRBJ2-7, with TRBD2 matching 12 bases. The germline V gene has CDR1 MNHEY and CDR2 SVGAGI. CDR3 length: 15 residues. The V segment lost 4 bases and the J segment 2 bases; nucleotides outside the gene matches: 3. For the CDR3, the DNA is TGTGCCAGCAGTTCCCGACTAGCGGGAGCCTACGAGCAGTACTTC. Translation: CASSSRLAGAYEQYF.

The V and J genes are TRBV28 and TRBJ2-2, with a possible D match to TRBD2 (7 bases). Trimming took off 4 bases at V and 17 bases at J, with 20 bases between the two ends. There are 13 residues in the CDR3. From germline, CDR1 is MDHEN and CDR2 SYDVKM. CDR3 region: CASSWDQRGGGFF. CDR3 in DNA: TGTGCCAGCAGTTGGGACCAGAGGGGGGGAGGATTTTTT.

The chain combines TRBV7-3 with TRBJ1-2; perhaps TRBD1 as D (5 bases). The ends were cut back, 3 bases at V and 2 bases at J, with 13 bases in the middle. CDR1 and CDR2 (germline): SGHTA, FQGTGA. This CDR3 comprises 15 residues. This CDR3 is CASSFLSGGNYGYTF. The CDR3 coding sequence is TGTGCCAGCAGCTTCCTCAGTGGGGGGAACTATGGCTACACCTTC. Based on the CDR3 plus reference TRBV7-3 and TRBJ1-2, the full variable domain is GAGVSQTPSNKVTEKGKYVELRCDPISGHTALYWYRQSLGQGPEFLIYFQGTGAADDSGLPNDRFFAVRPEGSVSTLKIQRTERGDSAVYLCASSFLSGGNYGYTFGSGTRLTVV.

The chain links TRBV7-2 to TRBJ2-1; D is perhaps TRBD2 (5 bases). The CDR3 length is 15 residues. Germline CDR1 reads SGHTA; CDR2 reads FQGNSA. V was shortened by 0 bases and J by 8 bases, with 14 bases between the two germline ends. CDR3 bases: TGTGCCAGCAGCTTAGCAGGGCCCCTAGCCGATGAGCAGTTCTTC. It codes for CASSLAGPLADEQFF. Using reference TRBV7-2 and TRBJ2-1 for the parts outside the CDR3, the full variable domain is GAGVSQSPSNKVTEKGKDVELRCDPISGHTALYWYRQSLGQGLEFLIYFQGNSAPDKSGLPSDRFSAERTGGSVSTLTIQRTQQEDSAVYLCASSLAGPLADEQFFGPGTRLTVL.

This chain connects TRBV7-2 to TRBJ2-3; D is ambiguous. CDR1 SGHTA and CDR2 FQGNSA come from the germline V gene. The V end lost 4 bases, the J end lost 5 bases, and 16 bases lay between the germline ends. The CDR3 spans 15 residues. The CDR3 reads CASSSRPLMGDTQYF. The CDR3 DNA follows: TGTGCCAGCAGCTCCCGACCCCTTATGGGAGATACGCAGTATTTT. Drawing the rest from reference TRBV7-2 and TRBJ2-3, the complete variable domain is GAGVSQSPSNKVTEKGKDVELRCDPISGHTALYWYRQSLGQGLEFLIYFQGNSAPDKSGLPSDRFSAERTGGSVSTLTIQRTQQEDSAVYLCASSSRPLMGDTQYFGPGTRLTVL.

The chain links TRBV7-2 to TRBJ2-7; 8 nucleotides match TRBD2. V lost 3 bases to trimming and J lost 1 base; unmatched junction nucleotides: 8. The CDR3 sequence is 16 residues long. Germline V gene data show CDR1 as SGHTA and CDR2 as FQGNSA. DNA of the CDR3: TGTGCCAGCAGCTTTCAAAATCTAGCGGGTTCCTACGAGCAGTACTTC. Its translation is CASSFQNLAGSYEQYF.

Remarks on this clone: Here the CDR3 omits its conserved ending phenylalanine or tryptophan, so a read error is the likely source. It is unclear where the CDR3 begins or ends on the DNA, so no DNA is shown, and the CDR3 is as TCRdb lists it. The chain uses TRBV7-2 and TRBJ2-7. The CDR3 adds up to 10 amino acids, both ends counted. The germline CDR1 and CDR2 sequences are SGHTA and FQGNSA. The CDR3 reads CASSLGGRDI.

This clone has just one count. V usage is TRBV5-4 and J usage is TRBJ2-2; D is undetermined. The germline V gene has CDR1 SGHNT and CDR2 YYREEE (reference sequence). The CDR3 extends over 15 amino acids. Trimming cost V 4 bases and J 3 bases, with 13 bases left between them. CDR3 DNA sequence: TGTGCCAGCAGCGTGGAAAGACCGGACACCGGGGAGCTGTTTTTT. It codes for CASSVERPDTGELFF.

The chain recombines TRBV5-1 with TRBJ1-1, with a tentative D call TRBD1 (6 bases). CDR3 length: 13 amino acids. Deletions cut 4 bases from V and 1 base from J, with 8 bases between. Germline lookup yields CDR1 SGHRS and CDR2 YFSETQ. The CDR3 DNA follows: TGCGCCAGCAGCGGGGGGGCGAACACTGAAGCTTTCTTT. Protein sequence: CASSGGANTEAFF.

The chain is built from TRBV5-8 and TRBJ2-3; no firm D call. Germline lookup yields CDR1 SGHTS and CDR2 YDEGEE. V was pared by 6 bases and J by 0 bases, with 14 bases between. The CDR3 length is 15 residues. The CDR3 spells CASNPSTISTDTQYF. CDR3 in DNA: TGTGCCAGCAACCCAAGCACTATAAGCACAGATACGCAGTATTTT.

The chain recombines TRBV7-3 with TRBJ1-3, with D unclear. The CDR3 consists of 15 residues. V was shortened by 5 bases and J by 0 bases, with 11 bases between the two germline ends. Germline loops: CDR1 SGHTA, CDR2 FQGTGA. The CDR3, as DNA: TGTGCCAGCAGCCCAGCGCCGAGCTCTGGAAACACCATATATTTT. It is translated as CASSPAPSSGNTIYF.